The clone carrying this T cell receptor (beta chain) was seen once. Germline trimming cut 9 bases from V and 4 bases from J; bases unmatched to any gene: 8. Germline CDR1 reads LNHDA; CDR2 reads SQIVND (reference sequence). The CDR3 runs 14 residues. This sample is drawn from a study of Ad26.COV2.S vaccination and SARS-CoV-2 variants. Study at large: Among those in the COV1001 Ad26.COV2.S trial arm was the donor. Donor got 5x10^10 or 1x10^11 viral particles of Ad26.COV2.S.

This sample's treatment: some 20 received Ad26.COV2.S at low or high dose, single or two shots; roughly five received placebo; per-sample allocation not given. At day 63 after the first vaccine or placebo injection, samples were drawn. This Boston cohort included adults aged 18-55 years. Immunization relied on an Ad26 vector, which expressed Wuhan-strain SARS-CoV-2 spike. The data were produced by immunoSEQ multiplex PCR, yet TCRdb's version contains in-frame clones alone and is incomplete. The sample lists approximately 480,000 clones, around nine tenths seen once, with roughly 13% in the top ten. This clonotype was sampled from a person between 18 and 65 years old who received the Ad26.COV2.S COVID-19 vaccine or a placebo. The material sequenced was peripheral blood, taken in a trial of Ad26.COV2.S vaccine versus placebo. The chain couples TRBV19 to TRBJ2-1, with TRBD2 matching over 8 bases. The CDR3 region has the DNA TGTGCCAGCGCAGAGCGGGGGTTGTACAATGAGCAGTTCTTC. Translating gives CASAERGLYNEQFF.